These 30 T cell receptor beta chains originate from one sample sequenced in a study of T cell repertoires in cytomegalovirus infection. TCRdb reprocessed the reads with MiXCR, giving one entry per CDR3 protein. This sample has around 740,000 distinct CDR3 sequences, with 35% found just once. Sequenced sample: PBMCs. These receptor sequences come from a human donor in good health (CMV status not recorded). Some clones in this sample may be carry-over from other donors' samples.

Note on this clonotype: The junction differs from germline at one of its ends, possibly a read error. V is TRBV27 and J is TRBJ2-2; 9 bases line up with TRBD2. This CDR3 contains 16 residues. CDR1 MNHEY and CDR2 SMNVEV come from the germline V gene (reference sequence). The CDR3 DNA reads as TGTGCCAGCAGTAGGTTAGCGGGAGCGAACACCGTGGAGCTGTTTTTT. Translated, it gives CASSRLAGANTVELFF.

CDR3 sequence (DNA): TGTGCCATAAGTTTTTCAGGGAGCTATGAAGCTTTCTTT. Protein product: CAISFSGSYEAFF. The chain joins TRBV12-3 or TRBV12-4 to TRBJ1-1; perhaps TRBD1 as D (5 bases). This CDR3 has 13 amino acids. Trimming cost V 10 bases and J 7 bases, with 19 bases left between them.

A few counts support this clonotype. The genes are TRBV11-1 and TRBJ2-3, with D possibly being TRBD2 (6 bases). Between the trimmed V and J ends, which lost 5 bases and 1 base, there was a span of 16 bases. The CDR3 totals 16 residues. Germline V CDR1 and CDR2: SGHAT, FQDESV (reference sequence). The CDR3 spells CASSLSWREGTDTQYF. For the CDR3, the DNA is TGTGCCAGCAGCCTTTCTTGGAGGGAAGGCACAGATACGCAGTATTTT.

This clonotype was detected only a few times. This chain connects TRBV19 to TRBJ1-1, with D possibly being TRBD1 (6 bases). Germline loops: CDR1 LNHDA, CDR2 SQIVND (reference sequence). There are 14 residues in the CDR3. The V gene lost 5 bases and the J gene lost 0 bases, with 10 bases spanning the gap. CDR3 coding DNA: TGTGCCAGTAGTGCACAGGGTGTGAACACTGAAGCTTTCTTT. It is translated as CASSAQGVNTEAFF.

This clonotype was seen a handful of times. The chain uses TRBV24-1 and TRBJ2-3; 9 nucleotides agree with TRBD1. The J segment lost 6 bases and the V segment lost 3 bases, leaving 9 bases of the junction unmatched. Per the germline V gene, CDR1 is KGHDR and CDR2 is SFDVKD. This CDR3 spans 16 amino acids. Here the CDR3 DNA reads TGTGCCACCAGTGATCCGGGACAGGGAGTCTCTGATACGCAGTATTTT. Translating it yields CATSDPGQGVSDTQYF.

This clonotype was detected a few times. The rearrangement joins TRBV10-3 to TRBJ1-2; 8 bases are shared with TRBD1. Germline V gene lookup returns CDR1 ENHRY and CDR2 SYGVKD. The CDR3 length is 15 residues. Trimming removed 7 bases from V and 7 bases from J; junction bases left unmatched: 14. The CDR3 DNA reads TGTGCCATCACGGGCTTACTGACAGGGGTCGCTGGCTACACCTTC. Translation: CAITGLLTGVAGYTF.

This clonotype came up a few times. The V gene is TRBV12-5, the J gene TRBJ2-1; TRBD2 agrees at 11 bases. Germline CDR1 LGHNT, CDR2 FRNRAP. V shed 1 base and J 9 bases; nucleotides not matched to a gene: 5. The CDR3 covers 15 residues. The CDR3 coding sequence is TGTGCTAGTGGTTTGGCTACTAGCGGGAGCGCTGAGCAGTTCTTC. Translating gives CASGLATSGSAEQFF.

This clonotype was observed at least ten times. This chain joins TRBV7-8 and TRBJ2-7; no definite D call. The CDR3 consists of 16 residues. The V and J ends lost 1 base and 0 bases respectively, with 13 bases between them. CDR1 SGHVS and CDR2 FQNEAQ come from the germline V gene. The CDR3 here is CASSLGGTSSSYEQYF. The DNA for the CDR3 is TGTGCCAGCAGCTTAGGAGGCACCTCAAGCTCCTACGAGCAGTACTTC.

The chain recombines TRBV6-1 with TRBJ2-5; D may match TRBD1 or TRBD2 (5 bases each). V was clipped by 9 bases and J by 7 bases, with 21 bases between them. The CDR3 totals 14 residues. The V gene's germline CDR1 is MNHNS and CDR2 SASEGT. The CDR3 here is CASNEGSGPMTQYF. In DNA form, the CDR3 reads TGTGCCAGTAACGAGGGGTCAGGGCCGATGACCCAGTACTTC.

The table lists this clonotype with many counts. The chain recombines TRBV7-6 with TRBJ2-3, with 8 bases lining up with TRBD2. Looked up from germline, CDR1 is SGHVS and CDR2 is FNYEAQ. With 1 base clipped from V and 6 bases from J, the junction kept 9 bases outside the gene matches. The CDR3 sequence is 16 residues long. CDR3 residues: CASSLEPEREPDTQYF. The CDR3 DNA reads TGTGCCAGCAGCTTAGAACCCGAGCGGGAGCCCGATACGCAGTATTTT.

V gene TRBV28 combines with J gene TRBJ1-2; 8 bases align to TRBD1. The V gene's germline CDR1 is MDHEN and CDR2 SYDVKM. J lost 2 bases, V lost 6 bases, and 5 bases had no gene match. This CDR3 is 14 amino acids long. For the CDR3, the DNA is TGTGCCAGCAGGGCCCGGGACAGGAACTATGGCTACACCTTC. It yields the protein CASRARDRNYGYTF.

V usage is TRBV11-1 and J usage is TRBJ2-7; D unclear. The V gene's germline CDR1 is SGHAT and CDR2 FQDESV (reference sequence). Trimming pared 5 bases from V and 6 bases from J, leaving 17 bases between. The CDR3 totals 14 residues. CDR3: CASSIKGRWSEQYF. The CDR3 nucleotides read TGTGCCAGCAGCATAAAAGGACGATGGAGCGAGCAGTACTTC. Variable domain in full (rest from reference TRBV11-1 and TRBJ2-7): EAEVAQSPRYKITEKSQAVAFWCDPISGHATLYWYRQILGQGPELLVQFQDESVVDDSQLPKDRFSAERLKGVDSTLKIQPAELGDSAMYLCASSIKGRWSEQYFGPGTRLTVT.

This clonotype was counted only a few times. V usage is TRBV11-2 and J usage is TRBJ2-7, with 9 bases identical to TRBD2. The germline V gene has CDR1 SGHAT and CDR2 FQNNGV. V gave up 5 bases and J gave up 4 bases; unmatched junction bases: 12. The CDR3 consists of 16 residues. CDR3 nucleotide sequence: TGTGCCAGCAGCCCCCAATCCGGCGGGAGGGTATACGAGCAGTACTTC. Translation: CASSPQSGGRVYEQYF.

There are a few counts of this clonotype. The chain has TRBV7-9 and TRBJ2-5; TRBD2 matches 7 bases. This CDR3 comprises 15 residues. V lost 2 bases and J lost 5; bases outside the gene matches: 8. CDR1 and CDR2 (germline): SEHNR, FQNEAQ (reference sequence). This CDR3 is CASSLSPGLVETQYF. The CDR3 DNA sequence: TGTGCCAGCAGCTTATCCCCAGGACTAGTGGAGACCCAGTACTTC.

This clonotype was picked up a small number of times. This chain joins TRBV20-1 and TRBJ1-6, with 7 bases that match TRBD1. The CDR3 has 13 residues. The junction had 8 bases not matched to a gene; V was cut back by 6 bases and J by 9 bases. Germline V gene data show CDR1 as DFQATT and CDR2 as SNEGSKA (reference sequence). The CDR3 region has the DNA TGCAGTGCGCCAGACAGGGTGGGTTCACCCCTCCACTTT. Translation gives CSAPDRVGSPLHF.

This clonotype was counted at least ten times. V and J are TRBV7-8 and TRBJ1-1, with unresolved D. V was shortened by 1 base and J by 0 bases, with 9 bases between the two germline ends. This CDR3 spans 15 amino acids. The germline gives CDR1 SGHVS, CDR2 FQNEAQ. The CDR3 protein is CASSLVSRMNTEAFF. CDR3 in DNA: TGTGCCAGCAGCTTAGTCTCCAGGATGAACACTGAAGCTTTCTTT.

The CDR3 protein is CASSLRWGSYNEQFF. The CDR3 DNA follows: TGTGCCAGCAGCTTAAGGTGGGGCTCCTACAATGAGCAGTTCTTC. The chain employs TRBV11-2 and TRBJ2-1; unclear D gene. There are 15 residues in the CDR3. Trimming removed 2 bases from V and 0 bases from J, with 8 bases in between. Germline-derived CDR1 and CDR2 are SGHAT and FQNNGV.

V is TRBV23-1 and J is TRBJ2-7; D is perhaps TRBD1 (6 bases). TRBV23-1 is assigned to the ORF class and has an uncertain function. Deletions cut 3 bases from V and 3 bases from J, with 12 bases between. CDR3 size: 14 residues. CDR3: CASSHRRTDYEQYF. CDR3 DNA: TGCGCCAGCAGTCACCGCAGGACAGACTACGAGCAGTACTTC.

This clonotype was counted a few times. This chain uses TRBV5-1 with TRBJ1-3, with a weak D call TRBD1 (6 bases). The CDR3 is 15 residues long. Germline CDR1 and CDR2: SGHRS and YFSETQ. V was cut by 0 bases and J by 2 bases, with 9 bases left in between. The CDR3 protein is CASSLEGGPGNTIYF. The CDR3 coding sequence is TGCGCCAGCAGCTTGGAAGGGGGGCCTGGAAACACCATATATTTT.

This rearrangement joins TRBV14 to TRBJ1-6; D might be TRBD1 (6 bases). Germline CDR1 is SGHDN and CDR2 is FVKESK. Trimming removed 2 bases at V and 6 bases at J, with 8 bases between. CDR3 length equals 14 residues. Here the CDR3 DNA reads TGTGCCAGCAGCCAATACAGGGTTAATTCACCCCTCCACTTT. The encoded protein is CASSQYRVNSPLHF.

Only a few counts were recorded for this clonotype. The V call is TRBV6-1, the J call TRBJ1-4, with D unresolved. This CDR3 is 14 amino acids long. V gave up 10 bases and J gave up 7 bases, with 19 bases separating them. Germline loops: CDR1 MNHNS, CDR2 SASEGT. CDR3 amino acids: CATVTGKNGEKLFF. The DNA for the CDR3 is TGTGCCACCGTGACCGGGAAGAACGGTGAAAAACTGTTTTTT.

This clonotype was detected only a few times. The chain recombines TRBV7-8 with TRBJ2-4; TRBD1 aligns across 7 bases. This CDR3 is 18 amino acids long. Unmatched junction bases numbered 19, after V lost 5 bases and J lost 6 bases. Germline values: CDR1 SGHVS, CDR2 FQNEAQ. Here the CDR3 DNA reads TGTGCCAGCAGCGATACCGCGTTTAAGTTACAGGGGAGAAACATTCAGTACTTC. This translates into CASSDTAFKLQGRNIQYF. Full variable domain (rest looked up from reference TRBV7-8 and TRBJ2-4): GAGVSQSPRYKVAKRGQDVALRCDPISGHVSLFWYQQALGQGPEFLTYFQNEAQLDKSGLPSDRFFAERPEGSVSTLKIQRTQQEDSAVYLCASSDTAFKLQGRNIQYFGAGTRLSVL.

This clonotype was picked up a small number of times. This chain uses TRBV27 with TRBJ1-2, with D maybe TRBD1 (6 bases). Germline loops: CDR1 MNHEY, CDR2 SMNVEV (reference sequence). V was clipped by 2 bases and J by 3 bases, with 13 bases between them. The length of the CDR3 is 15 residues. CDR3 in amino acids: CASSLGGARDYGYTF. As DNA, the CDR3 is TGTGCCAGCAGTTTAGGGGGGGCTCGTGACTATGGCTACACCTTC.

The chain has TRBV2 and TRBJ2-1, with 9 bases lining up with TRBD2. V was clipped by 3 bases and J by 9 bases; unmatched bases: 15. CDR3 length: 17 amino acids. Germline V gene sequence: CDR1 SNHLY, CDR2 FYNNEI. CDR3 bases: TGTGCCAGCAGTGATCCACGCGGCGGGGGGGCGCCGGGTGAGCAGTTCTTC. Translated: CASSDPRGGGAPGEQFF.

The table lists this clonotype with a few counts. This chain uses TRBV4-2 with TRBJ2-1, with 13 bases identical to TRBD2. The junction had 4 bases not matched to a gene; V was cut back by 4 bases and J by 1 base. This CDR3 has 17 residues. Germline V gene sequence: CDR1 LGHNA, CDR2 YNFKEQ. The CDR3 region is CASSRGTSGASYNEQFF. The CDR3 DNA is TGTGCCAGCAGCCGAGGGACTAGCGGGGCATCCTACAATGAGCAGTTCTTC.

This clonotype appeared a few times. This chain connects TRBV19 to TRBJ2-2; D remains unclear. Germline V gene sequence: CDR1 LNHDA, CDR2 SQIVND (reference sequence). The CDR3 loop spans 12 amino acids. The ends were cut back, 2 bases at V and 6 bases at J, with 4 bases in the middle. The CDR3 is CASSIRAGELFF. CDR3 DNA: TGTGCCAGTAGTATAAGGGCCGGGGAGCTGTTTTTT.

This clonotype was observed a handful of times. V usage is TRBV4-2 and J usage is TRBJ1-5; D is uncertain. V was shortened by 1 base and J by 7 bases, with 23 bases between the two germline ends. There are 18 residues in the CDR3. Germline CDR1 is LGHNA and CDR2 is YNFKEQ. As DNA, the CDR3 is TGTGCCAGCAGCCAAGGTTCGGCGGGTAATACCGTCAAGCAGCCCCAGCATTTT. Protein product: CASSQGSAGNTVKQPQHF.

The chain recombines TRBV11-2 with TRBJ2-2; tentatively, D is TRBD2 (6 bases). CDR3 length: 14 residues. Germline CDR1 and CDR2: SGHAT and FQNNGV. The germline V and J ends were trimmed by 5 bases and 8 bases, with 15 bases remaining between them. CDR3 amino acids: CASSPRLGGGELFF. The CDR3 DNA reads TGTGCCAGCAGCCCTCGACTAGGTGGAGGGGAGCTGTTTTTT.

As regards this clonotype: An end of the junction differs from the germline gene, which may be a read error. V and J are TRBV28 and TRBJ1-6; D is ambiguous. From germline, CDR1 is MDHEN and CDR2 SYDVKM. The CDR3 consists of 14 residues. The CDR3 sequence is CASSHRQYNSPLQF. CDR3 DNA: TGTGCCAGCAGTCATCGTCAGTATAATTCACCCCTCCAATTT. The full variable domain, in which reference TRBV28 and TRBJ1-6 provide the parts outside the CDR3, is DVKVTQSSRYLVKRTGEKVFLECVQDMDHENMFWYRQDPGLGLRLIYFSYDVKMKEKGDIPEGYSVSREKKERFSLILESASTNQTSMYLCASSHRQYNSPLQFGNGTRLTVT.

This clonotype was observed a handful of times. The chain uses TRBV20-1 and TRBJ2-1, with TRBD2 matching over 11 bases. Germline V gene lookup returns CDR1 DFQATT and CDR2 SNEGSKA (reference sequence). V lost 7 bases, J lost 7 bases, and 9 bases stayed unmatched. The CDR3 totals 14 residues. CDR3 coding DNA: TGCAGTGTCCTCCTAGCGGGAGGAGTGAATGAGCAGTTCTTC. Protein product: CSVLLAGGVNEQFF.